The 21 T cell receptor beta chains listed next were all sequenced from one sample in a study of cytomegalovirus exposure and HLA in healthy donors (dated by TCRdb to 2016 to 2017). Preparation of the library involved the immunoSEQ multiplex PCR assay. For the multiplex PCR, a mixture combining 60 forward primers for TCR Vbeta segments and 13 reverse primers for TCR Jbeta segments was used. TCRdb stores this immuneACCESS table with in-frame sequences only. Part of the clones is absent; in the studies checked, under half of the shortfall reflects unresolved V genes, and no reason is known for the rest. The sample table contains around 200,000 clones; only one count was recorded for 80% of them. Under 0.85% of the sample is in the top ten clones. Material: PBMCs. The source of these receptors is a boy aged 5-17 years in good health and CMV-seronegative.

The chain joins TRBV7-9 to TRBJ2-7, with D hard to call. Germline V gene sequence: CDR1 SEHNR, CDR2 FQNEAQ (reference sequence). The CDR3 extends over 15 amino acids. V was shortened by 5 bases and J by 2 bases, with 16 bases between the two germline ends. CDR3 in DNA: TGTGCCAGCAGCCCCGGCGAGACACCAGCCTACGAGCAGTACTTC. It encodes CASSPGETPAYEQYF.

The V and J genes are TRBV7-6 and TRBJ1-4; 11 bases are a match to TRBD1. Per germline, CDR1 SGHVS and CDR2 FNYEAQ. The CDR3 sequence is 18 residues long. Trimming removed 1 base from V and 4 bases from J; junction bases left unmatched: 8. CDR3 sequence: CASSLEDRGPWGNEKLFF. In DNA form, the CDR3 reads TGTGCCAGCAGCTTAGAGGACAGGGGGCCGTGGGGTAATGAAAAACTGTTTTTT.

The chain uses TRBV5-4 and TRBJ2-3; D is possibly TRBD2 (6 bases). The CDR3 has 15 residues. V lost 2 bases and J 3 bases, leaving 13 bases between the germline ends. Germline-derived CDR1 and CDR2 are SGHNT and YYREEE (reference sequence). The CDR3 DNA is TGTGCCAGCAGCTTAACTGGGGGGTGGACAGATACGCAGTATTTT. This codes for CASSLTGGWTDTQYF.

This clone was detected a few times. The rearrangement joins TRBV4-1 to TRBJ1-3; D uncertain. V was cut by 1 base and J by 3 bases, with 13 bases left in between. Germline lookup yields CDR1 MGHRA and CDR2 YSYEKL. The CDR3 covers 16 residues. The CDR3 DNA reads as TGCGCCAGCAGCCAAGCGGGGTTCAGAGGTGGAAACACCATATATTTT. This gives the protein CASSQAGFRGGNTIYF.

The chain links TRBV5-1 to TRBJ2-1; 7 positions match TRBD2. Germline V CDR1 and CDR2: SGHRS, YFSETQ. CDR3 length: 16 amino acids. Unmatched junction bases numbered 11, after V lost 4 bases and J lost 4 bases. DNA for the CDR3: TGCGCCAGCAGCCAAGGACTAGAAGCTAAGTACAATGAGCAGTTCTTC. Its translation: CASSQGLEAKYNEQFF.

The rearrangement links TRBV27 to TRBJ1-2; tentatively, D is TRBD1 (5 bases). Germline CDR1 is MNHEY and CDR2 is SMNVEV (reference sequence). With 6 bases removed from V and 0 bases from J, the gap between germline ends came to 8 bases. This CDR3 comprises 13 residues. CDR3 nucleotides: TGTGCCAGCAGCAAGGGGACTAACTATGGCTACACCTTC. Protein product: CASSKGTNYGYTF.

V and J are TRBV4-2 and TRBJ2-3; 7 bases agree with TRBD1. Germline lookup yields CDR1 LGHNA and CDR2 YNFKEQ. Trimming cost V 1 base and J 9 bases; bases outside gene matches: 7. This CDR3 comprises 14 residues. The CDR3 region is CASSQGRQGQTQYF. CDR3 nucleotides: TGTGCCAGCAGCCAAGGAAGACAGGGTCAAACGCAGTATTTT.

V and J are TRBV5-1 and TRBJ2-5, with 7 bases matching TRBD2. The CDR3 has 17 residues. V lost 4 bases, J lost 0 bases, and 12 bases stayed unmatched. CDR1 is SGHRS and CDR2 is YFSETQ in the germline V gene. CDR3 DNA: TGCGCCAGCAGCCCCTGGACGGGACTACCCAACCAAGAGACCCAGTACTTC. Its translation is CASSPWTGLPNQETQYF.

J is TRBJ2-3 and V is TRBV7-3; possible D gene TRBD1, 5 bases. V was clipped by 5 bases and J by 1 base, with 13 bases between them. The CDR3 extends over 15 amino acids. Germline CDR1 reads SGHTA; CDR2 reads FQGTGA. The CDR3 region is CASSPMGPGTDTQYF. CDR3 coding DNA: TGTGCCAGCAGCCCGATGGGGCCGGGCACAGATACGCAGTATTTT.

The J gene is TRBJ1-1, the V gene TRBV21-1; the D segment call TRBD1 is taken from the table without a DNA check. TRBV21-1 is labeled a pseudogene. The CDR3 length is 16 residues. As DNA, the CDR3 is TGTGCCAGCAGCCCATCAGCGGACAGGGAAAACACTGAAGCTTTCTTT. This codes for CASSPSADRENTEAFF.

The chain couples TRBV6-6 to TRBJ1-2; D perhaps matches TRBD1 (5 bases). From germline, CDR1 is MNHNY and CDR2 SVGAGI (reference sequence). V gave up 5 bases and J gave up 4 bases, with 8 bases separating them. The CDR3 loop spans 12 amino acids. The CDR3 loop is CASSETAYGYTF. DNA of the CDR3: TGTGCCAGCAGTGAGACAGCCTATGGCTACACCTTC.

This clone showed up just a few times. The gene calls are TRBV7-9 and TRBJ2-7; 7 bases are a match to TRBD1. With V trimmed by 5 bases and J by 3 bases, 7 bases remained unmatched. The CDR3 has 14 amino acids. Germline CDR1 is SEHNR and CDR2 is FQNEAQ (reference sequence). DNA for the CDR3: TGTGCCAGCAGCCCGAGGGACAGAATCTACGAGCAGTACTTC. It codes for CASSPRDRIYEQYF.

Notes on this clone: Other DNA sequences within the sample encode an identical CDR3. The chain joins TRBV9 to TRBJ2-1; TRBD2 agrees at 7 bases. The germline CDR1 and CDR2 sequences are SGDLS and YYNGEE. Trimming at V came to 4 bases and at J to 3 bases, leaving 4 bases not matched to a gene. The CDR3 totals 14 residues. CDR3 in amino acids: CASSPSGNYNEQFF. DNA for the CDR3: TGTGCCAGCAGCCCAAGCGGGAACTACAATGAGCAGTTCTTC.

The genes are TRBV7-9 and TRBJ1-2, with 10 bases identical to TRBD1. Germline CDR1 is SEHNR and CDR2 is FQNEAQ (reference sequence). This CDR3 is 16 amino acids long. The V segment lost 5 bases and the J segment 6 bases; nucleotides outside the gene matches: 12. CDR3 amino acids: CASSPWWTGGEDGYTF. As DNA, the CDR3 is TGTGCCAGCAGCCCATGGTGGACAGGGGGAGAGGATGGCTACACCTTC.

The chain has TRBV5-1 and TRBJ1-2; the match to TRBD1 covers 7 bases. In germline, CDR1 is SGHRS, CDR2 YFSETQ. CDR3 length equals 15 residues. The ends lost 2 bases at V and 1 base at J; junction bases unmatched: 5. The CDR3 is CASSFGAGGNYGYTF. The CDR3 DNA follows: TGCGCCAGCAGCTTTGGAGCAGGGGGTAACTATGGCTACACCTTC. The full variable domain, its missing parts supplied by reference TRBV5-1 and TRBJ1-2, is KAGVTQTPRYLIKTRGQQVTLSCSPISGHRSVSWYQQTPGQGLQFLFEYFSETQRNKGNFPGRFSGRQFSNSRSEMNVSTLELGDSALYLCASSFGAGGNYGYTFGSGTRLTVV.

With regard to this clone: No conserved phenylalanine or tryptophan is present at the end of the CDR3, so a read error is the likely explanation. The rearrangement joins TRBV6-5 to TRBJ2-3; D unclear. V was clipped by 4 bases and J by 0 bases, with 2 bases between them. This CDR3 has 12 amino acids. The germline CDR1 and CDR2 sequences are MNHEY and SVGAGI. The CDR3 here is CASSSSTDTQYL. The CDR3 DNA follows: TGTGCCAGCAGTTCTAGCACAGATACGCAGTATCTT.

V is TRBV5-6 and J is TRBJ2-7, with D possibly matching TRBD1 (7 bases). CDR1 is SGHDT and CDR2 is YYEEEE in the germline V gene. The CDR3 is 14 amino acids. V gave up 4 bases and J gave up 3 bases, with 14 bases separating them. In DNA form, the CDR3 reads TGTGCCAGCAGCCGACAGGGAGGAGACTACGAGCAGTACTTC. It translates to CASSRQGGDYEQYF.

This clone was seen only a few times. The chain combines TRBV2 with TRBJ2-7, with D perhaps matching TRBD2 (6 bases). Germline CDR1 SNHLY, CDR2 FYNNEI. The CDR3 spans 14 residues. The V end lost 8 bases, the J end lost 0 bases, and 14 bases lay between the germline ends. The CDR3 loop is CASRHGGGSYEQYF. CDR3 DNA sequence: TGTGCCAGCCGACACGGGGGAGGCTCCTACGAGCAGTACTTC.

This clone has just one count. The rearrangement joins TRBV6-6 to TRBJ1-2, with D possibly TRBD1 on 5 matching bases. V was cut by 2 bases and J by 4 bases, with 17 bases left in between. Germline V gives CDR1 MNHNY, CDR2 SVGAGI (reference sequence). The CDR3 contains 16 residues. The CDR3 region is CASSYPAGTGGYGYTF. CDR3 DNA: TGTGCCAGCAGTTACCCGGCCGGGACGGGAGGCTATGGCTACACCTTC.

This chain uses TRBV7-3 with TRBJ2-5, with 11 positions matching TRBD2. The V gene end was trimmed by 5 bases and the J gene end by 0 bases; junction bases not matched to a gene: 5. Germline CDR1 reads SGHTA; CDR2 reads FQGTGA. CDR3 size: 16 residues. The CDR3 DNA reads as TGTGCCAGCAGCCATCCGACTAGCGGGGACCAAGAGACCCAGTACTTC. Amino acid sequence: CASSHPTSGDQETQYF.

The rearrangement links TRBV27 to TRBJ1-5, with D perhaps matching TRBD1 (6 bases). Germline CDR1 MNHEY, CDR2 SMNVEV (reference sequence). The CDR3 sequence is 15 residues long. Trimming stripped 2 bases from V and 6 bases from J, with 14 bases between. The CDR3 is CASSLTGNRGQPQHF. CDR3 in DNA: TGTGCCAGCAGTTTAACAGGGAATCGGGGTCAGCCCCAGCATTTT.